This TCR beta chain was recovered during a study of T-cell reconstitution after alpha-beta-depleted transplantation in children listed by TCRdb under 2016. As for the study more broadly: T-cell immune reconstitution after TCRalphabeta/CD19-depleted allogeneic hematopoietic cell transplantation in children was quantitatively tracked in the study by means of TCR repertoire profiling.

This clonotype was seen repeatedly, ten times or more. What this receptor recognizes is not known. The junction departs from germline at one end; a sequencing error may be responsible. The receptor library was made with PCR. These reads were obtained on an Illumina HiSeq 2500. To normalize quantification of the TCRbeta repertoire, the TCR libraries were built with molecular barcoding that relied on unique molecular identifiers. TCRdb reprocessed the public reads (quality trimming at Q25 with fastp, clone calling with MiXCR) and kept in-frame beta chains. One record per CDR3 amino acid sequence lists the most common genes and DNA. Present in this sample are around 380,000 distinct CDR3 sequences, roughly a tenth of which were seen just once. The ten most abundant clones make up approximately 5% of the sample. Measured from the cysteine to the phenylalanine, the CDR3 is 12 residues long. Just CDR3 DNA is preserved here, 36 bases in frame from base 1.

The starting material was PBMCs from the stem cell graft donor, obtained from the stem cell graft. The V gene is TRBV12-3 or TRBV12-4 and the J gene is TRBJ1-1, with TRBD1 as a weak D call on 5 bases. The sequence was obtained from a human donor who donated a stem cell graft to a child with acute myeloid leukemia. The DNA sequence is given as TGTGCCAGCAATCGGGGGAACGCTGAAGCTTTCTTT. Translation gives CASNRGNAEAFF.